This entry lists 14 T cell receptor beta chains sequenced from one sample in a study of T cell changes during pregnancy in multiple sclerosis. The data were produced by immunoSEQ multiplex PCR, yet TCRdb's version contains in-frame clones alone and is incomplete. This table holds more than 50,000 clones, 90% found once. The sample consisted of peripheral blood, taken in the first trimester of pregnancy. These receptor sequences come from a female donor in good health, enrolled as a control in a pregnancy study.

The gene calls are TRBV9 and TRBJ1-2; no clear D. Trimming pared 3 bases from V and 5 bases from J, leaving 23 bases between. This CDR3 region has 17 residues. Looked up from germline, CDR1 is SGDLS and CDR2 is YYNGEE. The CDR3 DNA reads TGTGCCAGCAGCGGACTGACTGCCGACCTAAGAGGGTATGGCTACACCTTC. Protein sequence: CASSGLTADLRGYGYTF.

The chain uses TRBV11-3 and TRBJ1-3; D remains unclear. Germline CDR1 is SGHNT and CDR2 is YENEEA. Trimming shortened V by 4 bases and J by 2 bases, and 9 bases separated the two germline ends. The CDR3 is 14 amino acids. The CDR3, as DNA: TGTGCCAGCAGCTCGAGCCGAACTGGAAACACCATATATTTT. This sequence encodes CASSSSRTGNTIYF.

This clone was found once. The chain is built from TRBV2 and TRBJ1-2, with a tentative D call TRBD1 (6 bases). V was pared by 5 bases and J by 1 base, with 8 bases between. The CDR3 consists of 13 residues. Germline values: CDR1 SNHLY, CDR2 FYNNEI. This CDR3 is CASSRQVNYGYTF. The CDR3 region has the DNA TGTGCCAGCAGTCGACAGGTTAACTATGGCTACACCTTC.

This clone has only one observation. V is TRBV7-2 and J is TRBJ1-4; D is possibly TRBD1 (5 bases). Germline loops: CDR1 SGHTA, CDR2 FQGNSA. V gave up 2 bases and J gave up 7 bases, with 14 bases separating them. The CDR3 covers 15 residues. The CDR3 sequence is CASSLTRDGSEKLFF. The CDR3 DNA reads TGTGCCAGCAGCTTAACAAGGGACGGGAGTGAAAAACTGTTTTTT.

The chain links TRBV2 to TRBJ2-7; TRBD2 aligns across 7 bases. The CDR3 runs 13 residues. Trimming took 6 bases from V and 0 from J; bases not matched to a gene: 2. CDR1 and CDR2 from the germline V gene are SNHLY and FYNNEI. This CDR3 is CASRGTISYEQYF. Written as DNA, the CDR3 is TGTGCCAGCAGGGGGACTATCTCCTACGAGCAGTACTTC.

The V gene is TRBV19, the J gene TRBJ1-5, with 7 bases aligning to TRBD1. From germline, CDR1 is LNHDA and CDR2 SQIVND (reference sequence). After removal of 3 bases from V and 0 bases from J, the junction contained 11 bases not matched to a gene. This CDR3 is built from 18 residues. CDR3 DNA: TGTGCCAGTAGTATCGCCCTAAGGACAGGTAATAGCAATCAGCCCCAGCATTTT. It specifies CASSIALRTGNSNQPQHF.

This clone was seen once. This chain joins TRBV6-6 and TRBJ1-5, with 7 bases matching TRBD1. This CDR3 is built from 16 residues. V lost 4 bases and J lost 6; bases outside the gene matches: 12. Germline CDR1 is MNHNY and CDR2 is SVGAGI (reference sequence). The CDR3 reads CASSFQWTGKSQPQHF. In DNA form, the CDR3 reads TGTGCCAGCAGTTTCCAATGGACAGGAAAAAGTCAGCCCCAGCATTTT.

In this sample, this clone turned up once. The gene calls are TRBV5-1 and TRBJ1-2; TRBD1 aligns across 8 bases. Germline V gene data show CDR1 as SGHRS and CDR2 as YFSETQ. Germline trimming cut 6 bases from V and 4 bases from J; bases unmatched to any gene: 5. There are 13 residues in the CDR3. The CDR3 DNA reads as TGCGCCAGCAACCAGGGACAGGCCTATGGCTACACCTTC. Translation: CASNQGQAYGYTF.

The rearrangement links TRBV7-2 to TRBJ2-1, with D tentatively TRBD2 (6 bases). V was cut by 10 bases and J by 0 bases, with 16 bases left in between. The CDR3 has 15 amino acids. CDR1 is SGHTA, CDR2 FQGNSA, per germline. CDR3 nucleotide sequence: TGTGCCACTTCGCGGGGACGGCCCTCCTACAATGAGCAGTTCTTC. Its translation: CATSRGRPSYNEQFF.

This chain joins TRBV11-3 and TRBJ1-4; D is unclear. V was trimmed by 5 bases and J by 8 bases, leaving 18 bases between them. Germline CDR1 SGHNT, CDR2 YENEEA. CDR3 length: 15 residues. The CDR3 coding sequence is TGTGCCAGCAGCCGGAGAGCGGACGGGAGGGAAAAACTGTTTTTT. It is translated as CASSRRADGREKLFF.

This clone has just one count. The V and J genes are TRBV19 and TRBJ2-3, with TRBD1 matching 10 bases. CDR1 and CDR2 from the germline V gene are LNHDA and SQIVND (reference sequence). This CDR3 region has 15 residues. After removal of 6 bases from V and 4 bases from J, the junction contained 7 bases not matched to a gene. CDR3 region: CASRSRQGAADTQYF. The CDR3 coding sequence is TGTGCCAGTAGGTCGAGACAGGGGGCGGCAGATACGCAGTATTTT.

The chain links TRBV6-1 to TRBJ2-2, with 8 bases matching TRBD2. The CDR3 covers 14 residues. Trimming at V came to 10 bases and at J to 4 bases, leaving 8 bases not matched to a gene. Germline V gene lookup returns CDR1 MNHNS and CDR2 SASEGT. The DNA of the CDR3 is TGTGCCACCCCGGCCGGGGGGGCCACCGGGGAGCTGTTTTTT. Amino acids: CATPAGGATGELFF.

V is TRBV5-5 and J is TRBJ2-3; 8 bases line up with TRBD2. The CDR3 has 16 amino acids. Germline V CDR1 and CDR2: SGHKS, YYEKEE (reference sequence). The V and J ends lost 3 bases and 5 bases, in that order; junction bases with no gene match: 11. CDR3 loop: CASSSQVSGALDTQYF. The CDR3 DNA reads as TGTGCCAGCAGCTCCCAGGTTAGCGGGGCCTTAGATACGCAGTATTTT.

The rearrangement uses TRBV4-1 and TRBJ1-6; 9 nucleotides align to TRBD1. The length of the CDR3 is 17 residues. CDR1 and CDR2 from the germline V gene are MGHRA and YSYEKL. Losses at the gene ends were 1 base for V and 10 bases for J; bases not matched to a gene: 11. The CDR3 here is CASSQALFTGGKSPLHF. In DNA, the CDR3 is TGCGCCAGCAGCCAAGCCCTCTTCACAGGGGGCAAATCACCCCTCCACTTT.